These 14 T cell receptor beta chains originate from one sample sequenced in a study of T cell responses to AZD1222 COVID-19 vaccine. Measured with immunoSEQ multiplex PCR; TCRdb has only the in-frame clones, and not every one. Of over 100,000 clones listed, roughly 87% are singletons. The starting material was peripheral blood, obtained on day 0 of AZD1222 vaccination. The receptors stem from an adult in good health.

The CDR3 loop reads CASSHTGPGIGELFF. As DNA, the CDR3 is TGTGCCAGTAGTCATACAGGGCCTGGGATTGGGGAGCTGTTTTTT. The chain has TRBV19 and TRBJ2-2; the D gene is possibly TRBD1 (6 bases). V lost 5 bases and J 8 bases, leaving 18 bases between the germline ends. Germline V CDR1 and CDR2: LNHDA, SQIVND (reference sequence). The CDR3 runs to 15 residues. Full variable domain (remainder filled in from reference TRBV19 and TRBJ2-2): DGGITQSPKYLFRKEGQNVTLSCEQNLNHDAMYWYRQDPGQGLRLIYYSQIVNDFQKGDIAEGYSVSREKKESFPLTVTSAQKNPTAFYLCASSHTGPGIGELFFGEGSRLTVL.

This clone was recorded only once. The J gene is TRBJ1-5, the V gene TRBV18; the match to TRBD1 covers 8 bases. Trimming removed 3 bases from V and 2 bases from J; junction bases left unmatched: 6. Germline-derived CDR1 and CDR2 are KGHSH and LQKENI. The CDR3 has 16 amino acids. The CDR3 is CASSPAPTGGNQPQHF. In DNA, the CDR3 is TGTGCCAGCTCACCTGCCCCGACAGGGGGCAATCAGCCCCAGCATTTT.

This clone was seen once. This chain joins TRBV7-6 and TRBJ1-3, with D tentatively TRBD1 (6 bases). The V gene lost 5 bases and the J gene lost 1 base, with 12 bases spanning the gap. Germline CDR1 SGHVS, CDR2 FNYEAQ. The CDR3 spans 15 residues. The DNA of the CDR3 is TGTGCCAGCAGCCGGACAGCGGGTTCTGGAAACACCATATATTTT. Protein product: CASSRTAGSGNTIYF. Full variable domain (missing parts from reference TRBV7-6 and TRBJ1-3): GAGVSQSPRYKVTKRGQDVALRCDPISGHVSLYWYRQALGQGPEFLTYFNYEAQQDKSGLPNDRFSAERPEGSISTLTIQRTEQRDSAMYRCASSRTAGSGNTIYFGEGSWLTVV.

The chain recombines TRBV11-2 with TRBJ2-7, with 7 bases that match TRBD1. The V gene's germline CDR1 is SGHAT and CDR2 FQNNGV. The CDR3 runs to 15 residues. Germline trimming cut 6 bases from V and 1 base from J; bases unmatched to any gene: 9. In DNA, the CDR3 is TGTGCCAGCAGTTCCGGGACAGAGATTTCCTACGAGCAGTACTTC. Its translation: CASSSGTEISYEQYF.

The CDR3 nucleotides read TGTGCCAGCAGTGATTCTGGGGCCAACGTCCTGACTTTC. Its protein is CASSDSGANVLTF. The genes are TRBV6-6 and TRBJ2-6; D ambiguous. Trimming shortened V by 5 bases and J by 1 base, and 3 bases separated the two germline ends. The CDR3 is made up of 13 amino acids. Germline assignment: CDR1 MNHNY and CDR2 SVGAGI (reference sequence).

The chain links TRBV5-6 to TRBJ1-5, with D possibly TRBD1 on 5 matching bases. CDR1 and CDR2 from the germline V gene are SGHDT and YYEEEE. Trimming left V 5 bases short and J 7 bases short, with 16 bases between. CDR3 size: 14 residues. CDR3 in DNA: TGTGCCAGCAGTAAAAGGGACGGTGGCCAGCCCCAGCATTTT. Protein: CASSKRDGGQPQHF.

This chain joins TRBV6-6 and TRBJ2-7; 7 positions match TRBD2. CDR3 length equals 12 residues. Unmatched junction bases numbered 5, after V lost 9 bases and J lost 3 bases. From germline, CDR1 is MNHNY and CDR2 SVGAGI (reference sequence). The CDR3 DNA follows: TGTGCCAGTGGGGGGGAAAACTACGAGCAGTACTTC. It yields the protein CASGGENYEQYF.

This clone has ten or more counts. The chain joins TRBV5-1 to TRBJ2-7, with D perhaps matching TRBD1 (5 bases). CDR1 and CDR2 (germline): SGHRS, YFSETQ. V was shortened by 0 bases and J by 3 bases, with 13 bases between the two germline ends. The CDR3 runs to 15 residues. DNA of the CDR3: TGCGCCAGCAGCTTGGGTGGGTCAGGGTACTACGAGCAGTACTTC. This codes for CASSLGGSGYYEQYF.

J is TRBJ2-1 and V is TRBV6-5; TRBD2 might be the D (6 bases). Germline values: CDR1 MNHEY, CDR2 SVGAGI. The CDR3 extends over 15 amino acids. V was cut by 7 bases and J by 6 bases, with 19 bases left in between. CDR3 loop: CASTPGEARVNEQFF. The CDR3 nucleotides are TGTGCCAGCACTCCTGGGGAGGCTAGGGTCAATGAGCAGTTCTTC.

Written as DNA, the CDR3 is TGTGCCAGCAGCTATACAGGGTTGGTGAACACTGAAGCTTTCTTT. It codes for CASSYTGLVNTEAFF. J is TRBJ1-1 and V is TRBV7-2; TRBD1 is a possible D gene (6 bases). Between the trimmed V and J ends, which lost 4 bases and 0 bases, there was a span of 12 bases. Germline V gives CDR1 SGHTA, CDR2 FQGNSA. The CDR3 runs 15 residues.

The chain joins TRBV6-5 to TRBJ1-5; D remains ambiguous. Trimming cost V 7 bases and J 9 bases, with 16 bases left between them. CDR3 size: 13 residues. Germline CDR1 reads MNHEY; CDR2 reads SVGAGI. DNA for the CDR3: TGTGCCAGCAAAGACGACCTCGGCGGGCCCCAGCATTTT. It translates to CASKDDLGGPQHF.

The chain carries TRBV2 and TRBJ1-1, with D hard to call. The CDR3 runs 13 residues. CDR1 is SNHLY and CDR2 is FYNNEI in the germline V gene. The germline V and J ends were trimmed by 7 bases and 0 bases, with 9 bases remaining between them. In DNA form, the CDR3 reads TGTGCCAGCACCCCCTCAATGAACACTGAAGCTTTCTTT. Protein: CASTPSMNTEAFF.

The CDR3 DNA is TGTGCCAGCAGCTTGGACAGCGGGAGAGTCAGGGAGCTGTTTTTT. Amino acids: CASSLDSGRVRELFF. The chain is built from TRBV5-4 and TRBJ2-2; 8 bases are shared with TRBD2. Per the germline V gene, CDR1 is SGHNT and CDR2 is YYREEE (reference sequence). The CDR3 totals 15 residues. V was pared by 0 bases and J by 9 bases, with 7 bases of the junction left unmatched. The whole variable domain, filled in from reference TRBV5-4 and TRBJ2-2, reads ETGVTQSPTHLIKTRGQQVTLRCSSQSGHNTVSWYQQALGQGPQFIFQYYREEENGRGNFPPRFSGLQFPNYSSELNVNALELDDSALYLCASSLDSGRVRELFFGEGSRLTVL.

This chain uses TRBV11-3 with TRBJ1-1; D gene uncertain. V lost 3 bases, J lost 6 bases, and 11 bases lay in between. The CDR3 is 13 amino acids. CDR1 and CDR2 (germline): SGHNT, YENEEA. CDR3 amino acids: CASSFGGSSEAFF. The CDR3 DNA sequence: TGTGCCAGCAGCTTCGGAGGGTCCTCTGAAGCTTTCTTT.